A selection of T cell receptor beta chains follows, all from one sample in a study of cytomegalovirus exposure and HLA in healthy donors. TCRdb's copy holds only in-frame clones and misses some; the assay was immunoSEQ multiplex PCR. The table has around 75,000 clones, around 82% seen once. The sequencing input was PBMCs. All receptors come from a man aged 35 to 55 in good health and CMV-seronegative. Each CDR3 is given with its conserved first and last residue. A D gene is named only where the DNA matches it firmly. Expanded clones are given a class, and other clones once, few, many or no size at all.

TRBD2 | TRBJ2-7 | - | TRBV11-2 | TGTGCCAGCAGCTCCGGGACTAGCGGTATCTACGAGCAGTACTTC | CASSSGTSGIYEQYF
- | TRBJ2-7 | few | TRBV11-2 | TGTGCCAGCAGCTTAGGGGCCACCCGAAGGGGGGAGCAGTACTTC | CASSLGATRRGEQYF
TRBD1 | TRBJ1-4 | - | TRBV5-4 | TGTGCCAGCAGCTTCAGGACAGGGTCTAATGAAAAACTGTTTTTT | CASSFRTGSNEKLFF
- | TRBJ1-1 | - | TRBV28 | TGTGCCAGCAGTTTCCCGGCGCCGCGCGGAGCTTTCTTT | CASSFPAPRGAFF
TRBD2 | TRBJ2-1 | - | TRBV5-1 | TGCGCCAGCAGCTTCTCCGGGACTATTGAAGAGGGGTTCTTC | CASSFSGTIEEGFF
TRBD1 | TRBJ1-1 | few | TRBV4-1 | TGCGCCAGCAGCCAGCCGGGACAGGGGGCTGAAGCTTTCTTT | CASSQPGQGAEAFF
TRBD1 | TRBJ2-7 | - | TRBV29-1 | TGCAGCGTGGCTACGGACAGGGGCGAGCAGTACTTC | CSVATDRGEQYF
TRBD1 | TRBJ1-4 | - | TRBV5-4 | TGTGCCAGCAGCTCCGGGACAGGGGGACCTAATGAAAAACTGTTTTTT | CASSSGTGGPNEKLFF
- | TRBJ2-5 | - | TRBV7-6 | TGTGCCAGCAGCCCCCTAGCGCAAGAGACCCAGTACTTC | CASSPLAQETQYF
TRBD1 | TRBJ1-2 | - | TRBV5-4 | TGTGCCAGCAGCTGGGACAGCTCTAACTATGGCTACCCCTTC | CASSWDSSNYGYPF
TRBD1 | TRBJ2-5 | - | TRBV2 | TGTGCCAGCAATCAGGCAGGGGGCAGGGAGACCCAGCACTTC | CASNQAGGRETQHF
- | TRBJ1-5 | - | TRBV4-1 | TGCGCCAGCAGCCCTCACGGACAAGACAATCAGCCCCAGCATTTT | CASSPHGQDNQPQHF
- | TRBJ2-1 | - | TRBV18 | TGTGCCAGCTCAACCACGGTAGGGGACAATGAGCAGTTCTTC | CASSTTVGDNEQFF
- | TRBJ2-3 | - | TRBV9 | TGTGCCAGCAGCGTAGATATCACAGATACGCAGTATTTT | CASSVDITDTQYF
- | TRBJ1-6 | - | TRBV9 | TGTGCCAGCAGCGTCACAGGGATGAATTCACCCCTCCACTTT | CASSVTGMNSPLHF
- | TRBJ1-4 | few | TRBV5-1 | TGCGCCAGCAAGCGGGACCGGGAAGAAAAACTGTTTTTT | CASKRDREEKLFF
TRBD2 | TRBJ2-2 | - | TRBV7-3 | TGTGCCAGCAGCAGAGGGACTATGGGAACCGGGGAGCTGTTTTTT | CASSRGTMGTGELFF
TRBD2 | TRBJ2-1 | few | TRBV7-7 | TGTGCTAGCAGCCGTAGCGGGGGGGCGGGTGAGCAGTTCTTC | CASSRSGGAGEQFF
- | TRBJ2-7 | - | TRBV2 | TGTGCCAGCAGGGAGGGACGCCCATCCTACGAGCAGTACTTC | CASREGRPSYEQYF
TRBD1 | TRBJ1-1 | - | TRBV7-8 | TGTGCCAGCAGCATCAATGGTCGGACAGGCTGGAACACTGAAGCTTTCTTT | CASSINGRTGWNTEAFF
TRBD1 | TRBJ1-4 | - | TRBV6-5 | TGTGCCAGCAGAGGGACAGAAACTAATGAAAAACTGTTTTTT | CASRGTETNEKLFF
TRBD1 | TRBJ2-7 | once | TRBV7-9 | TGTGCCAGCAGCTCCAGACAGGGGGCCTACGAGCAGTACTTC | CASSSRQGAYEQYF
TRBD1 | TRBJ2-7 | - | TRBV7-2 | TGTGCCAGCAGCTCGACCGGGACAGGGGTCTACGAGCAGTACTTC | CASSSTGTGVYEQYF
- | TRBJ1-4 | - | TRBV28 | TGTGCCAGCAGTTTAAACAGGGTCGAAAAACTGTTTTTT | CASSLNRVEKLFF
TRBD1 | TRBJ1-4 | few | TRBV18 | TGTGCCAGCTCACCTCCAGGGGGCATTAATGAAAAACTGTTTTTT | CASSPPGGINEKLFF
TRBD1 | TRBJ1-2 | - | TRBV4-1 | TGCGCCAGCCGCCCCGGGACAGTGACATTAGGTGGCTACACCTTC | CASRPGTVTLGGYTF
- | TRBJ2-5 | - | TRBV7-3 | TGTGCCAGCAGCTTAACGAACAGCCCTCAAGAGACCCAGTACTTC | CASSLTNSPQETQYF
- | TRBJ1-2 | - | TRBV30 | TGTGCCTGGAGCCTAGCCCTTGGGACAACGCATTATGGCTACACCTTC | CAWSLALGTTHYGYTF
- | TRBJ1-1 | - | TRBV5-6 | TGTGCCAGCAGCTTGGGGCAGATGAACACTGAAGCTTTCTTT | CASSLGQMNTEAFF
- | TRBJ2-3 | - | TRBV29-1 | TGCAGCGAGATGACTCTCAGCACAGATACGCAGTATTTT | CSEMTLSTDTQYF
TRBD1 | TRBJ2-7 | - | TRBV27 | TGTGCCAGCAGTTCCAAGACCGACAGGGGGCGAGAGCAGTACTTC | CASSSKTDRGREQYF
TRBD1 | TRBJ1-2 | - | TRBV18 | TGTGCCAGCTCACCACGGGACAGCGAAACGAACTATGGCTACACCTTC | CASSPRDSETNYGYTF
- | TRBJ2-1 | - | TRBV21-1 | TGTGCCAGCAGCAAAGCGCCGGGACAGGGCTTCTACAATGAGCAGTTCTTC | CASSKAPGQGFYNEQFF
TRBD1 | TRBJ1-6 | - | TRBV27 | TGTGCCAGCAGTCCACGACAGGGGTTAAATTCACCCCTCCACTTT | CASSPRQGLNSPLHF
TRBD1 | TRBJ2-1 | - | TRBV7-2 | TGTGCCAGCAGCTTACTGGACAGGGCCCACAATGAGCAGTTCTTC | CASSLLDRAHNEQFF
- | TRBJ2-3 | - | TRBV7-8 | TGTGCCAGCACACCAGAAGGCCAGTCGAGGACAGATACGCAGTATTTT | CASTPEGQSRTDTQYF
TRBD1 | TRBJ2-7 | - | TRBV29-1 | TGCAGCGCCTGTCCCGGACAGGGGTTCTACGAGCAGTACTTC | CSACPGQGFYEQYF
TRBD1 | TRBJ1-5 | - | TRBV9 | TGTGCCAGCAGCGTAGAGGTGGACAGGGGTTTTCGGAGCAATCAGCCCCAGCATTTT | CASSVEVDRGFRSNQPQHF
- | TRBJ2-1 | once | TRBV7-9 | TGTGCCAGCAGCGGAGGGGTCTCCCTTATCTACAATGAGCAGTTCTTC | CASSGGVSLIYNEQFF
TRBD1 | TRBJ2-2 | - | TRBV2 | TGTGCCAGCAGTTATACCTACAGGGGGCGCGAAACCGGGGAGCTGTTTTTT | CASSYTYRGRETGELFF
- | TRBJ2-7 | - | TRBV4-1 | TGCGCCAGCAGCCAAGATCAGGGCAGGGGCCACGAGCAGTACTTC | CASSQDQGRGHEQYF